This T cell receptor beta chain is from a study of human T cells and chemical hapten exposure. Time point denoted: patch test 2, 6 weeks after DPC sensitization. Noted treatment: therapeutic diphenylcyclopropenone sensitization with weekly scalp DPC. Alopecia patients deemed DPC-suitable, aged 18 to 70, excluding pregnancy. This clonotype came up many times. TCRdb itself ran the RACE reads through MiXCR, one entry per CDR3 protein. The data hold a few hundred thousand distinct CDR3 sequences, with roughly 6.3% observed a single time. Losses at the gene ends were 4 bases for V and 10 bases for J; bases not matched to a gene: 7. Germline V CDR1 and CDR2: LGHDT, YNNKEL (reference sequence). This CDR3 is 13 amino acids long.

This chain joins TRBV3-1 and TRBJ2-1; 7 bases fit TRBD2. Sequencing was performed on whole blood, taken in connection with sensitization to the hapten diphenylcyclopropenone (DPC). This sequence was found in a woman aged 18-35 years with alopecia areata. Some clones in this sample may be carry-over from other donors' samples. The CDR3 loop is CASSRGYSGEQFF. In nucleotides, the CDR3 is TGTGCCAGCAGCCGTGGGTATAGCGGGGAGCAGTTCTTC.